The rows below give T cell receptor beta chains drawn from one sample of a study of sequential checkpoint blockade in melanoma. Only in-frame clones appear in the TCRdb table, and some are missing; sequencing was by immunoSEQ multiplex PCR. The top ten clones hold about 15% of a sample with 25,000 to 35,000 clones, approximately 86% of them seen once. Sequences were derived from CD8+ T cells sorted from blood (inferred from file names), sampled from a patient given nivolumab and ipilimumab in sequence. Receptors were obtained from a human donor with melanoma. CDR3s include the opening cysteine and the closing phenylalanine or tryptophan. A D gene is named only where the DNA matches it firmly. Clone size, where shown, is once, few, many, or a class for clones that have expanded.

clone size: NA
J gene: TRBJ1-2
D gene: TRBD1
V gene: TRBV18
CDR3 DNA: TGTGCCAGCCCACCGACAGGGTGGGGCTGCACCTTC
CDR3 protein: CASPPTGWGCTF

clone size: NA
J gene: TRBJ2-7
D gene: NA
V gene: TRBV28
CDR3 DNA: TGTGCCAGCAGTACTAGTAGTTACGAGCAGTACTTC
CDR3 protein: CASSTSSYEQYF

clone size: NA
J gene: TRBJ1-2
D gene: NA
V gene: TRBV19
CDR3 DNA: TGTGCCAGTAGGGGGCCGCCCTATGGCTACACCTTC
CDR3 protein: CASRGPPYGYTF

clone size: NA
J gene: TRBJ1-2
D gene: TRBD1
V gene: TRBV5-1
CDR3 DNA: TGCGCCAGCAGCTCCACAGGGGGCAACTATGGCTACACCTTC
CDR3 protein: CASSSTGGNYGYTF

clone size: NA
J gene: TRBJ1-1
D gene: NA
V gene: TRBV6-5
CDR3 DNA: TGTGCCACCAAACAAAGCGTCGGGACTGAAGCTTTCTTT
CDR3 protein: CATKQSVGTEAFF

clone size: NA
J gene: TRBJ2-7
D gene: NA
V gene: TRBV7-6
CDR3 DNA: TGTGCCAGCAGCCCCGGGGGCGGGGGATCCTACGAGCAGTACTTC
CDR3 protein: CASSPGGGGSYEQYF

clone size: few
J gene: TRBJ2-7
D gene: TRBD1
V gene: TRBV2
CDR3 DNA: TGTGCCAGCAGTGACCGGGACAGATACTCCTACGAGCAGTACTTC
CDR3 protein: CASSDRDRYSYEQYF

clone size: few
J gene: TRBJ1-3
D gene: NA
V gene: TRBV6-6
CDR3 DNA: TGTGCCAGCAGTTACTCGACTGGTCAAGGAAACACCATATATTTT
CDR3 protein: CASSYSTGQGNTIYF

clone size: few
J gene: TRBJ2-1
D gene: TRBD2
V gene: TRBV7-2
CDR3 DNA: TGTGCCAGCAGCTTATTAGCGGGAGCGCAGTTCTTC
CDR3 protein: CASSLLAGAQFF

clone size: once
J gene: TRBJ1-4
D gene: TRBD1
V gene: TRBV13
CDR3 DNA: TGTGCCAGCTCGACCAGGGGGCCAGCGGAAAAACTGTTTTTT
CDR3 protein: CASSTRGPAEKLFF

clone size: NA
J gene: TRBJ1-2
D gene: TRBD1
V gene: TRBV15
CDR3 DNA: TGTGCCACCAGCACCTGGATAGGGACAGGGGATGGCTACACCTTC
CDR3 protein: CATSTWIGTGDGYTF

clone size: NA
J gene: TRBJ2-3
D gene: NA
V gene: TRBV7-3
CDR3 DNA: TGTGCCAGCAGCTTAATCGGGACAGATACGCAGTATTTT
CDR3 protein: CASSLIGTDTQYF

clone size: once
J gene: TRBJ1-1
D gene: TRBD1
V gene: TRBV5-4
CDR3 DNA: TGTGCCAGCAGCGACAGGGAACAGAACACTGAAGCTTTCTTT
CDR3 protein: CASSDREQNTEAFF

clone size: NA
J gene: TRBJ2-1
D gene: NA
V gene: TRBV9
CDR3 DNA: TGTGCCAGCAGCGGGGCCAATGAGCAGTTCTTC
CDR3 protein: CASSGANEQFF

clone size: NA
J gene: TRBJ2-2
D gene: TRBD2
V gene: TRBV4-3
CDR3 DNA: TGCGCCAGCAGCCAACTTCTAGCGGGAGATGACACCGGGGAGCTGTTTTTT
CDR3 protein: CASSQLLAGDDTGELFF

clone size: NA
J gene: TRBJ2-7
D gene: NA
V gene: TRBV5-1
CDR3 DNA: TGCGCCAGCAGCTTCACACCGGGAGACGAGCAGTACTTC
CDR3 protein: CASSFTPGDEQYF

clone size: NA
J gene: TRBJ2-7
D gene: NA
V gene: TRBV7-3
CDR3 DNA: TGTGCCAGCAGCCCTGTAAGGGGAGGCGAGCAGTACTTC
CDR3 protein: CASSPVRGGEQYF

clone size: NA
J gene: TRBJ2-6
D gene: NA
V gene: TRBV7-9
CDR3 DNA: TGTGCCAGCAGCAATCGTAGCTCTGGGGCCAACGTCCTGACTTTC
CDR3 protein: CASSNRSSGANVLTF

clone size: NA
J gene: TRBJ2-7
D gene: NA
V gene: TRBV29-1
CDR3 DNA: TGCAGCGTTGAGGACAGCACCTACGAGCAGTACTTC
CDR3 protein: CSVEDSTYEQYF

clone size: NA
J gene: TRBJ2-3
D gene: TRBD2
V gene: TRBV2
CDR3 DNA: TGTGCCAGCAGTGAGTTGGGGACTAACCGAAATCTAGATACGCAGTATTTT
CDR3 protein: CASSELGTNRNLDTQYF

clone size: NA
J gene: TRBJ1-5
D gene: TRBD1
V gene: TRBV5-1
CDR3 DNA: TGCGCCAGCAGCTTGTCAGGGGGCAACGGCCAGCCCCAGCATTTT
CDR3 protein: CASSLSGGNGQPQHF

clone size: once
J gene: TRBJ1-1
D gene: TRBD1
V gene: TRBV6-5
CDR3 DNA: TGTGCCAGCAGAATGACAGGGGGGGGCACTGAAGCTTTCTTT
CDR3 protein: CASRMTGGGTEAFF

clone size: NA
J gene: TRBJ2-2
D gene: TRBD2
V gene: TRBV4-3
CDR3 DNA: TGCGCCAGCAGCCAAGGTCCAGCGGGAAACACCGGGGAGCTGTTTTTT
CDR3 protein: CASSQGPAGNTGELFF

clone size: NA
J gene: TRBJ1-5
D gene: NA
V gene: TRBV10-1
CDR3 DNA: TGCGCCAGCACCACCGGGGAGAGCAATCAGCCCCAGCATTTT
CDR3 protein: CASTTGESNQPQHF

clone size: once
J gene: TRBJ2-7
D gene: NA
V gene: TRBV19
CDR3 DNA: TGTGCCAGTAGTCCCCGTTCAGACGAGCAGTACTTC
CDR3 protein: CASSPRSDEQYF

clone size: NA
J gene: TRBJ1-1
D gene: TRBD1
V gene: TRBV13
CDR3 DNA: TGTGCCAGCGGTACAGGGGGCACTGAAGCTTTCTTT
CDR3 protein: CASGTGGTEAFF

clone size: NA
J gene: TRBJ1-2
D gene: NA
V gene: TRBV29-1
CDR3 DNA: TGCAGCGTTGGACAGGACGGCGGCTACACCTTC
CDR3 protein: CSVGQDGGYTF

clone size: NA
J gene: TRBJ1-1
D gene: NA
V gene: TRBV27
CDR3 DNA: TGTGCCAGCAGTTTATCGGGCGGGGGGGATGGGGCTTTCTTT
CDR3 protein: CASSLSGGGDGAFF

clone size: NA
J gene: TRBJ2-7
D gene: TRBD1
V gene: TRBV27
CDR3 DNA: TGTGCCAGCAGTTTCGGGACAGCCTACGAGCAGTACTTC
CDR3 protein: CASSFGTAYEQYF

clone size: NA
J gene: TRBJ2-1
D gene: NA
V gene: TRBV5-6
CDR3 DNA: TGTGCCAGCAGCTTGGTTCTAGGTGAGCAGTTCTTC
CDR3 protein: CASSLVLGEQFF

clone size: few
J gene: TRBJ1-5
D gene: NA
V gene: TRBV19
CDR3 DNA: TGTGCCAGTAGTATCGGGGGGCAGCCCCAGCATTTT
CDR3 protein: CASSIGGQPQHF

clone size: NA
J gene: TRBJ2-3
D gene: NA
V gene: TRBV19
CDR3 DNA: TGTGCCAGTAGTCTGACTAGCACAGATACGCAGTATTTT
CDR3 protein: CASSLTSTDTQYF

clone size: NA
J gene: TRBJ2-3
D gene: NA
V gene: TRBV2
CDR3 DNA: TGTGCCAGCAGGGCGACAGGGAGGAGCACAGATACGCAGTATTTT
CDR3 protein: CASRATGRSTDTQYF